This is a list of T cell receptor beta chains from one sample in a study of STAT5B mutations in CD4+ large granular lymphocyte leukemia. Sequencing used immunoSEQ multiplex PCR; TCRdb keeps in-frame clones, though not all of them. The sample shows around 30,000 clones, about two thirds of them seen only once. Sequencing was done on a sample of CD4+ T cells from blood buffy coats. These TCRs come from a human donor in good health. The CDR3 runs from the conserved cysteine through the conserved F or W. Fields, in order: J gene, clone size, V gene, D gene, CDR3 protein, CDR3 DNA. The D gene is left open where the match is weak. For some rows the clone size is stated as once, few or many, or as a class when expanded; others skip it.

>TRBJ1-5|-|TRBV7-2|TRBD1
CASSSTGDDQPQHF
TGTGCCAGCAGCTCCACAGGGGATGATCAGCCCCAGCATTTT
>TRBJ1-1|once|TRBV2|-
CASSPLTEAFF
TGTGCCAGCAGTCCCCTCACTGAAGCTTTCTTT
>TRBJ2-3|-|TRBV5-4|TRBD2
CASSSVPGLAGGRTDTQYF
TGTGCCAGCAGCTCCGTCCCGGGACTAGCGGGGGGGCGGACAGATACGCAGTATTTT
>TRBJ2-5|-|TRBV6-6|TRBD2
CASSKLAGGLETQYF
TGTGCCAGCAGTAAACTAGCGGGGGGTTTGGAGACCCAGTACTTC
>TRBJ1-2|-|TRBV29-1|-
CSVEVNYGYTF
TGCAGCGTTGAAGTCAACTATGGCTACACCTTC
>TRBJ2-7|-|TRBV19|-
CASSLGGGSYEQYF
TGTGCCAGTAGTTTAGGCGGGGGCTCTTACGAGCAGTACTTC
>TRBJ1-2|-|TRBV19|-
CASSIRAGNGYTF
TGTGCCAGTAGTATTCGGGCAGGAAATGGCTACACCTTC
>TRBJ2-7|-|TRBV6-5|-
CASSYLDEQYF
TGTGCCAGCAGTTACCTGGACGAGCAGTACTTC
>TRBJ1-3|-|TRBV30|-
CAWGDGSSGNTIYF
TGTGCCTGGGGGGACGGCAGCTCTGGAAACACCATATATTTT
>TRBJ1-1|few|TRBV7-8|-
CASSLGWHNTEAFF
TGTGCCAGCAGCTTAGGGTGGCACAACACTGAAGCTTTCTTT
>TRBJ1-3|-|TRBV5-6|TRBD1
CASSWEAGGGNTIYF
TGTGCCAGCAGCTGGGAGGCAGGGGGTGGAAACACCATATATTTT
>TRBJ2-7|few|TRBV19|-
CASSIATRPHEQYF
TGTGCCAGTAGTATAGCAACCCGACCCCACGAGCAGTACTTC
>TRBJ2-7|-|TRBV5-5|-
CASSFRPGGSYEQYF
TGTGCCAGCAGCTTTAGGCCAGGGGGGTCCTACGAGCAGTACTTC
>TRBJ2-1|-|TRBV2|-
CASNPGQSYNEQFF
TGTGCCAGCAACCCCGGACAGAGCTACAATGAGCAGTTCTTC
>TRBJ1-2|-|TRBV6-1|-
CASSDRGTTSGYGYTF
TGTGCCAGCAGTGATCGGGGCACCACTTCTGGCTATGGCTACACCTTC
>TRBJ1-1|-|TRBV7-2|-
CASSLMDLAGTEAFF
TGTGCCAGCAGCTTAATGGATTTGGCAGGAACTGAAGCTTTCTTT
>TRBJ1-2|-|TRBV5-6|TRBD1
CASSLGPGGNYGYTF
TGTGCCAGCAGCTTGGGCCCAGGGGGGAACTATGGCTACACCTTC
>TRBJ1-2|few|TRBV15|TRBD1
CATSRDVGQSYGYTF
TGTGCCACCAGCAGAGATGTGGGACAGAGCTATGGCTACACCTTC
>TRBJ2-1|-|TRBV5-1|-
CASSFDRSYNEQFF
TGCGCCAGCAGCTTCGACCGCTCCTACAATGAGCAGTTCTTC
>TRBJ2-7|few|TRBV30|-
CAWDAALGREIYF
TGTGCCTGGGACGCTGCCCTAGGACGGGAAATTTACTTC
>TRBJ2-7|-|TRBV5-1|-
CASKVGNEQYF
TGCGCCAGCAAAGTAGGTAACGAGCAGTACTTC
>TRBJ2-7|-|TRBV5-6|TRBD1
CASSPGAGTGPFQQYF
TGTGCCAGCAGCCCGGGGGCCGGGACAGGCCCGTTCCAGCAGTACTTC
>TRBJ1-1|-|TRBV7-9|-
CASSYRLQPFF
TGTGCCAGCAGCTACAGGCTACAACCTTTCTTT
>TRBJ1-2|few|TRBV2|-
CASNLQEAALSYGYTF
TGTGCCAGCAACCTACAAGAAGCCGCGCTATCCTATGGCTACACCTTC
>TRBJ2-2|-|TRBV2|TRBD2
CASRLRETSGYTGELFF
TGTGCCAGCAGACTCCGAGAGACTAGCGGATACACCGGGGAGCTGTTTTTT
>TRBJ1-6|-|TRBV15|-
CATSRDRDSYSPLHF
TGTGCCACCAGCAGAGATCGGGACTCCTATTCACCCCTCCACTTT
>TRBJ2-7|few|TRBV7-2|TRBD1
CASRRTGPYEQYF
TGTGCCAGCAGACGGACAGGTCCCTACGAGCAGTACTTC
>TRBJ1-3|-|TRBV9|-
CASSADLGGPGNTIYF
TGTGCCAGCAGCGCCGACCTGGGGGGGCCTGGAAACACCATATATTTT
>TRBJ1-2|-|TRBV10-3|-
CAISTDSFYGYTF
TGTGCCATCAGTACCGACAGTTTCTATGGCTACACCTTC
>TRBJ2-7|-|TRBV5-1|TRBD1
CASSRRQGSPYEQYF
TGCGCCAGCAGCCGCAGACAGGGGTCCCCCTACGAGCAGTACTTC
>TRBJ2-3|-|TRBV7-2|TRBD1
CASSSGTGIFDTQYF
TGTGCCAGCAGCTCCGGGACAGGCATATTCGATACGCAGTATTTT
>TRBJ1-5|few|TRBV4-1|-
CASSQGEGNQPQHF
TGCGCCAGCAGCCAAGGGGAGGGGAATCAGCCCCAGCATTTT
>TRBJ1-1|-|TRBV7-3|-
CASSLTRTVNTEAFF
TGTGCCAGCAGCTTAACGAGGACAGTGAACACTGAAGCTTTCTTT
>TRBJ2-3|-|TRBV18|-
CASSPSSTDTQYF
TGTGCCAGCTCACCCTCTAGCACAGATACGCAGTATTTT
>TRBJ2-7|-|TRBV5-1|TRBD1
CASSLGDRDAYEQYF
TGCGCCAGCAGCTTGGGGGACAGAGACGCCTACGAGCAGTACTTC
>TRBJ2-7|-|TRBV6-5|TRBD1
CASTNGQGADEQYF
TGTGCCAGCACCAATGGACAGGGGGCGGACGAGCAGTACTTC
>TRBJ1-1|-|TRBV7-6|-
CASSLARNTEAFF
TGTGCCAGCAGCTTAGCGCGGAACACTGAAGCTTTCTTT
>TRBJ1-2|-|TRBV4-3|-
CASSPPPGAKGGYTF
TGCGCCAGCAGCCCTCCCCCAGGGGCCAAGGGTGGCTACACCTTC
>TRBJ2-3|-|TRBV7-2|TRBD1
CASSSRTGETDTQYF
TGTGCCAGCAGCTCCCGGACAGGGGAGACAGATACGCAGTATTTT
>TRBJ1-4|few|TRBV19|-
CASSPRRANEKLFF
TGTGCCAGTAGTCCCCGGCGGGCTAATGAAAAACTGTTTTTT
>TRBJ1-6|-|TRBV6-6|-
CASSYEVSYNSPLHF
TGTGCCAGCAGTTACGAGGTCTCCTATAATTCACCCCTCCACTTT
>TRBJ2-5|-|TRBV18|-
CASRKQGHQETQYF
TGTGCCAGCCGAAAACAGGGACACCAAGAGACCCAGTACTTC
>TRBJ1-1|-|TRBV6-6|-
CASSRGGLQAFF
TGTGCCAGCAGTCGAGGGGGGTTACAAGCTTTCTTT
>TRBJ2-5|-|TRBV25-1|TRBD1
CASSGATGGRETQYF
TGTGCCAGCAGTGGGGCTACAGGGGGACGAGAGACCCAGTACTTC
>TRBJ2-3|-|TRBV18|-
CASSDDRGTDTQYF
TGTGCCAGCTCCGATGACCGGGGGACAGATACGCAGTATTTT
>TRBJ2-3|-|TRBV5-1|-
CASSLGPTGGRTDTQYF
TGCGCCAGCAGCTTAGGCCCGACGGGGGGCCGCACAGATACGCAGTATTTT
>TRBJ1-6|-|TRBV18|TRBD1
CASSQNSGTGDSPLHF
TGTGCCAGCTCACAAAACTCCGGGACAGGAGATTCACCCCTCCACTTT
>TRBJ2-5|-|TRBV5-1|-
CASSLGTVQETQYF
TGCGCCAGCAGCCTCGGGACCGTTCAAGAGACCCAGTACTTC
>TRBJ2-2|few|TRBV5-1|-
CASSFAGGVAGELFF
TGCGCCAGCAGCTTCGCCGGGGGCGTAGCCGGGGAGCTGTTTTTT
>TRBJ2-2|-|TRBV10-2|-
CASSKPETGPGELFF
TGCGCCAGCAGCAAACCAGAAACAGGGCCCGGGGAGCTGTTTTTT
>TRBJ2-1|-|TRBV11-2|-
CASSPRPEGVYNEQFF
TGTGCCAGCAGCCCCAGACCGGAGGGTGTATACAATGAGCAGTTCTTC